The T cell receptor (beta chain) under discussion was sequenced for a study of regulatory T cells in long-lasting Graves disease. Study-level points and caveats: Among the persistent patients, 2,500 to 3,500 public clonotypes were shared, more than the roughly 970 shared among new patients. Gene preferences differed: TRBV28, TRBJ1-2, TRBJ2-5 in persistent cases.

Time point here: newly diagnosed GD, antithyroid drugs for less than 3 months. PBMCs provided the RNA from which the TCR library was made. Looked up from germline, CDR1 is SGHAT and CDR2 is FQNNGV. The CDR3 length is 17 residues. V trimming: 4 bases; J trimming: 3 bases; junction bases outside the gene matches: 11. CDR3 regions were amplified by Arm-PCR using iRepertoire HTBI primers to build TCR beta libraries. In the original processing: The identification of about 66 TRBV and 11 to 15 TRBJ segments was made across samples. Each CDR3 protein gets one entry after TCRdb re-called the multiplex PCR reads with MiXCR. TCRdb, not the original authors, processed these V and J calls. The repertoire holds over 400,000 distinct CDR3 sequences, with 14% as singletons. At least ten counts were recorded for this clonotype. Its antigen is unidentified. Another study also made use of these data, one on T cells in Graves' hyperthyroidism and ophthalmopathy. That investigation notes: Uncontrolled infection, other autoimmune disease, pregnancy or lactation excluded patients.

This receptor was obtained from a woman in her 50s with Graves disease. The source material was peripheral blood mononuclear cells (PBMCs), sampled at new diagnosis, from a patient treated with antithyroid drugs. This rearrangement joins TRBV11-2 to TRBJ2-1; 8 bases fit TRBD2. CDR3 protein: CASSSRLARPHYNEQFF. Here the CDR3 DNA reads TGTGCCAGCAGCTCCCGACTAGCGAGACCCCACTACAATGAGCAGTTCTTC.